This T cell receptor beta chain was obtained from a study of T cell repertoires in cytomegalovirus infection. Via MiXCR, TCRdb re-called the reads, giving one row per CDR3 protein. The repertoire holds fewer than 150,000 distinct CDR3 sequences, roughly 30% seen once, with approximately 41% in the top ten. CDR3 length: 13 amino acids. Germline V gives CDR1 SGHVS, CDR2 FNYEAQ. J was trimmed by 4 bases and V by 5 bases; bases with no gene match: 2. With regard to this clonotype: Its antigen is as yet unknown.

Sequencing was performed on CD8+ T cells from cultured PBMCs, taken from culture after CMV antigen stimulation. The chain is built from TRBV7-6 and TRBJ1-2, with TRBD1 matching over 9 bases. This clonotype originated in a human donor in good health (CMV status not recorded). Some clones in this sample may be carry-over from other donors' samples. CDR3 in amino acids: CASSGTGFYGYTF. CDR3 sequence (DNA): TGTGCCAGCAGCGGGACAGGGTTCTATGGCTACACCTTC.